Shown below are 7 T cell receptor beta chains from a single sample sequenced in a study of shared clonotypes between healthy human individuals (dated by TCRdb to the early 2020s). CD8 naive samples were obtained by positive selection for CCR7 among CD45RO-negative cells, yielding a CD45RA+CCR7+ population from which TemRA cells were excluded. Library method: the immunoSEQ multiplex PCR assay. TCRdb mirrors the immuneACCESS table, restricted to in-frame sequences. Some clones are absent from its copies; in checked studies, under half trace to an unresolved V gene, and the reason for the others is unknown. This sample is represented by about 2.1 million clones; approximately 94% of them were singletons. Of the sample, 1.7% falls within the top ten clones. Material for sequencing was naive CD8+ T cells from PBMCs. Taken with the paper, the label for cell subset or site translates to: CD45RA+CCR7+. All receptors derive from a man between 18 and 29 years old in good health. Some clones in this sample may be carry-over from other donors' samples.

Written as DNA, the CDR3 is TGTGCCAGCAGTTATGACAGGGATGACAATCAGCCCCAGCATTTT. It specifies CASSYDRDDNQPQHF. V is TRBV28 and J is TRBJ1-5, with 7 bases aligning to TRBD1. With V trimmed by 4 bases and J by 3 bases, 6 bases remained unmatched. The germline CDR1 and CDR2 sequences are MDHEN and SYDVKM. The CDR3 loop spans 15 amino acids. The variable domain in full, completed from reference TRBV28 and TRBJ1-5, reads DVKVTQSSRYLVKRTGEKVFLECVQDMDHENMFWYRQDPGLGLRLIYFSYDVKMKEKGDIPEGYSVSREKKERFSLILESASTNQTSMYLCASSYDRDDNQPQHFGDGTRLSIL.

The CDR3 is CASSEKGWAVTSYEQYF. Here the CDR3 DNA reads TGTGCCAGCAGTGAAAAAGGCTGGGCCGTAACATCCTACGAGCAGTACTTC. The rearrangement joins TRBV25-1 to TRBJ2-7; no clear D gene. Germline loops: CDR1 MGHDK, CDR2 SYGVNS. The CDR3 is 17 amino acids. Trimming took off 2 bases at V and 1 base at J, with 18 bases between the two ends.

The V and J genes are TRBV11-2 and TRBJ2-3; 11 nucleotides line up with TRBD1. The CDR3 extends over 15 amino acids. Germline assignment: CDR1 SGHAT and CDR2 FQNNGV. With V trimmed by 3 bases and J by 5 bases, 4 bases remained unmatched. CDR3 sequence (DNA): TGTGCCAGCAGCTTGTGGACAGGGGGCCTAGATACGCAGTATTTT. Its protein is CASSLWTGGLDTQYF. Drawing the rest from reference TRBV11-2 and TRBJ2-3, the complete variable domain is EAGVAQSPRYKIIEKRQSVAFWCNPISGHATLYWYQQILGQGPKLLIQFQNNGVVDDSQLPKDRFSAERLKGVDSTLKIQPAKLEDSAVYLCASSLWTGGLDTQYFGPGTRLTVL.

Of note for this clone: Other DNA sequences in the sample encode the same CDR3. The chain carries TRBV20-1 and TRBJ2-5; D unresolved. V gave up 1 base and J gave up 5 bases, with 2 bases separating them. The CDR3 runs 10 residues. Looked up from germline, CDR1 is DFQATT and CDR2 is SNEGSKA (reference sequence). The CDR3 sequence: CSARVETQYF. CDR3 nucleotides: TGCAGTGCTAGAGTCGAGACCCAGTACTTC.

The chain employs TRBV9 and TRBJ1-2; 9 positions agree with TRBD1. The CDR3 is 16 amino acids. Germline V CDR1 and CDR2: SGDLS, YYNGEE. Germline trimming cut 0 bases from V and 3 bases from J; bases unmatched to any gene: 6. The CDR3 region is CASSVAWTGEDYGYTF. In DNA, the CDR3 is TGTGCCAGCAGCGTAGCTTGGACAGGGGAGGACTATGGCTACACCTTC.

J is TRBJ1-2 and V is TRBV11-1; D remains ambiguous. V lost 2 bases and J 0 bases, leaving 7 bases between the germline ends. Germline loops: CDR1 SGHAT, CDR2 FQDESV (reference sequence). The CDR3 is 14 residues long. The CDR3 reads CASSLTPSNYGYTF. The CDR3 DNA sequence: TGTGCCAGCAGCTTAACACCCTCTAACTATGGCTACACCTTC. The variable domain in full, completed from reference TRBV11-1 and TRBJ1-2, reads EAEVAQSPRYKITEKSQAVAFWCDPISGHATLYWYRQILGQGPELLVQFQDESVVDDSQLPKDRFSAERLKGVDSTLKIQPAELGDSAMYLCASSLTPSNYGYTFGSGTRLTVV.

The chain has TRBV4-3 and TRBJ2-4; 8 bases match TRBD1. Germline V gives CDR1 LGHNA, CDR2 YSLEER. Trimming cost V 0 bases and J 0 bases; bases outside gene matches: 4. CDR3 length: 17 residues. The CDR3 loop reads CASSQDFRGLAKNIQYF. The CDR3 DNA reads TGCGCCAGCAGCCAAGATTTCAGGGGGCTAGCCAAAAACATTCAGTACTTC.